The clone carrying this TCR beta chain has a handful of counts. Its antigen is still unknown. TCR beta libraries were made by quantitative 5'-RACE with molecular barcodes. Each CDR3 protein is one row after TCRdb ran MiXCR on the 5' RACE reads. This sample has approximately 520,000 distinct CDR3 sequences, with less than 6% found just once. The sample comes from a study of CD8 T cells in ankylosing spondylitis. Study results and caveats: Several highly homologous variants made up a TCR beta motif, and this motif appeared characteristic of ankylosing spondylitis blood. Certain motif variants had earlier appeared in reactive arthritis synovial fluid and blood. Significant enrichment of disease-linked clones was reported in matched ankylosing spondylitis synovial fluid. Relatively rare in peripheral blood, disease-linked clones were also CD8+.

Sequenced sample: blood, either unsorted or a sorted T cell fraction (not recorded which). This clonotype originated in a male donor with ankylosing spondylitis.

The CDR3 DNA reads as TGTGCCAGCAACCTTCGGTGGGGTGGATACGAGCAGTACTTC. The encoded protein is CASNLRWGGYEQYF. The V and J genes are TRBV7-2 and TRBJ2-7; D gene ambiguous. Germline V gives CDR1 SGHTA, CDR2 FQGNSA. There are 14 residues in the CDR3. The V gene lost 7 bases and the J gene lost 4 bases, with 17 bases spanning the gap.